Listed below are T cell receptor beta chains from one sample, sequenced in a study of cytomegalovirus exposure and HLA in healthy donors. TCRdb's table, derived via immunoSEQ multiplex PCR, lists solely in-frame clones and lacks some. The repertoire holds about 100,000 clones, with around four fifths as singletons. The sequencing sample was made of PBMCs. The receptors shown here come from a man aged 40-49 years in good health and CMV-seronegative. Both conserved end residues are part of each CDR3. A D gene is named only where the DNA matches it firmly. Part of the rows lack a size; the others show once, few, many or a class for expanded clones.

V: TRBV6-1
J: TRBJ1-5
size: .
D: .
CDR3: CASSEQLGREPPQHF
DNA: TGTGCCAGCAGTGAACAATTGGGCAGGGAACCGCCCCAGCATTTT

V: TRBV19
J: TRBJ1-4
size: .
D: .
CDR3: CASSLQGQNEKLFF
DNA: TGTGCCAGTAGTCTACAGGGTCAAAATGAAAAACTGTTTTTT

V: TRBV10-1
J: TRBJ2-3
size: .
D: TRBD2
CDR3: CASSGTRGPGTQYF
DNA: TGCGCCAGCAGTGGGACTAGGGGACCAGGTACGCAGTATTTT

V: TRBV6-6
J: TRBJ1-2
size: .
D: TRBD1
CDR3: CATTRTGGNYGYTF
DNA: TGTGCCACCACCCGGACAGGTGGAAACTATGGCTACACCTTC

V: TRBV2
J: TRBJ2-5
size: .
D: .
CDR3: CASTRGTQETQYF
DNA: TGTGCCAGCACCCGGGGGACTCAAGAGACCCAGTACTTC

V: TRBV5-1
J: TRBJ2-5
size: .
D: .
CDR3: CASSQLGSQETQYF
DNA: TGCGCCAGCAGCCAGTTGGGGAGTCAAGAGACCCAGTACTTC

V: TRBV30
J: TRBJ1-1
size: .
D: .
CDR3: CAWWPGWTEAFF
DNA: TGTGCCTGGTGGCCAGGGTGGACTGAAGCTTTCTTT

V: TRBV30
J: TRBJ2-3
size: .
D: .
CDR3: CAWLPRDIGTDTQYF
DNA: TGTGCCTGGCTACCCCGGGACATAGGGACGGATACGCAGTATTTT

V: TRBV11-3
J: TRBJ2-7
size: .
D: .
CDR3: CASSLAGFSEQYF
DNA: TGTGCCAGCAGCTTAGCGGGTTTCAGCGAGCAGTACTTC

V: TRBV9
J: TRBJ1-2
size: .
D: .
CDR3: CASSVPGGGYGYTF
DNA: TGTGCCAGCAGCGTACCGGGGGGAGGGTATGGCTACACCTTC

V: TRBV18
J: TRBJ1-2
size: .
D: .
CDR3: CASSIQGFDYGYTF
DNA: TGTGCCAGCTCAATTCAGGGGTTTGACTATGGCTACACCTTC

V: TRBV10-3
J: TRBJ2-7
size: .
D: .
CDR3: CAITDGASEAYEQYF
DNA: TGTGCCATCACCGATGGGGCTAGCGAGGCCTACGAGCAGTACTTC

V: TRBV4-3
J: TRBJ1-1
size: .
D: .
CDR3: CASSRTVPGRTPFF
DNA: TGCGCCAGCAGCCGGACGGTCCCCGGGAGGACGCCCTTCTTT

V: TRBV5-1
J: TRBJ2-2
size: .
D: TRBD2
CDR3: CASSLRTSGDTGELFF
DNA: TGCGCCAGCAGCTTGAGGACTAGCGGCGACACCGGGGAGCTGTTTTTT

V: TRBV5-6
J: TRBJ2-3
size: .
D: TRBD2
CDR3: CASSLLSGGDTDTQYF
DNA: TGTGCCAGCAGCTTACTTAGCGGGGGTGACACAGATACGCAGTATTTT

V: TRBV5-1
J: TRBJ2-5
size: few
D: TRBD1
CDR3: CASSVWGQRQETQYF
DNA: TGCGCCAGCAGCGTATGGGGACAGCGCCAAGAGACCCAGTACTTC

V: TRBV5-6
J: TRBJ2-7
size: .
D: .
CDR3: CATSYEQYF
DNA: TGTGCAACGAGTTACGAGCAGTACTTC

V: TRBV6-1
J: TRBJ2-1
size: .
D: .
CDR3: CASSGLVRGEQFF
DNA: TGTGCCAGCAGCGGGTTAGTGCGGGGCGAGCAGTTCTTC

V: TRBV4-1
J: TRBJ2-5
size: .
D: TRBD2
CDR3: CASSQGTSGGRETQYF
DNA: TGCGCCAGCAGCCAAGGGACTAGCGGGGGCCGAGAGACCCAGTACTTC

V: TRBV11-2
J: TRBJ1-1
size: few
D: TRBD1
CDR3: CASSLVWPGGAGLETEAFF
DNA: TGTGCCAGCAGCTTAGTTTGGCCAGGGGGCGCCGGATTGGAGACTGAAGCTTTCTTT

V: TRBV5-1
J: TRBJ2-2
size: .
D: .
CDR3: CASRFAGRNTGELFF
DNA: TGCGCCAGCAGATTTGCGGGTAGGAACACCGGGGAGCTGTTTTTT

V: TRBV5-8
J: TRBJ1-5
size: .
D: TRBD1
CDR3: CASSLVRGRGNQPQHF
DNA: TGTGCCAGCAGCTTGGTTAGGGGGCGAGGCAATCAGCCCCAGCATTTT

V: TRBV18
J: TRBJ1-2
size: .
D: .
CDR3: CASSPPEGRRVYGYTF
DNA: TGTGCCAGCTCACCACCAGAGGGAAGGCGTGTTTATGGCTACACCTTC

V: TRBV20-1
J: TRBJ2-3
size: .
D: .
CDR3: CSARVRDTQYF
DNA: TGCAGTGCTAGGGTGAGAGATACGCAGTATTTT

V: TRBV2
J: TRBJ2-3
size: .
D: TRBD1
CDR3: CASRPRDRARDTQYF
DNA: TGTGCCAGCAGGCCCAGGGACAGGGCGCGAGATACGCAGTATTTT

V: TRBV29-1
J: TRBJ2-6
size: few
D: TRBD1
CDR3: CSAGDRGSGANVLTF
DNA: TGCAGCGCCGGTGACAGGGGGTCTGGGGCCAACGTCCTGACTTTC

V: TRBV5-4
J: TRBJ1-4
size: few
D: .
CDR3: CASSLGGSSTNEKLFF
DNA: TGTGCCAGCAGCTTGGGAGGTAGCTCCACTAATGAAAAACTGTTTTTT

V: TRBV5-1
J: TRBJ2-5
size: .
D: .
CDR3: CASSLALTNQETQYF
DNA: TGCGCCAGCAGCTTAGCCCTTACTAACCAAGAGACCCAGTACTTC

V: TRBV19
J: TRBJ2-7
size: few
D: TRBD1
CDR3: CASSINTGTGEQYF
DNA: TGTGCCAGTAGTATAAACACCGGGACAGGAGAGCAGTACTTC

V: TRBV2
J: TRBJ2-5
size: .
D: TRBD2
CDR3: CATGGGEETQYF
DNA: TGTGCCACGGGCGGGGGGGAGGAGACCCAGTACTTC

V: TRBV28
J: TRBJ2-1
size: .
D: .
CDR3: CASRLYNEQFF
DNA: TGTGCCAGCAGACTATACAATGAGCAGTTCTTC

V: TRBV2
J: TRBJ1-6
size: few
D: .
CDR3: CASKGNSPLHF
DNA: TGTGCCAGCAAGGGGAATTCACCCCTCCACTTT

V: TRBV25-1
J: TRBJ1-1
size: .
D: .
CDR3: CASRGHENTEAFF
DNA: TGTGCCAGCAGGGGACACGAAAACACTGAAGCTTTCTTT

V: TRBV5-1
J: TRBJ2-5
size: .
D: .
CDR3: CASSPRTEQETQYF
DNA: TGCGCCAGCAGCCCACGGACAGAACAAGAGACCCAGTACTTC

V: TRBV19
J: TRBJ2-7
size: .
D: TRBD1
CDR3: CASSKRGREGYEQYF
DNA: TGTGCCAGTAGCAAGAGGGGGCGCGAGGGGTACGAGCAGTACTTC

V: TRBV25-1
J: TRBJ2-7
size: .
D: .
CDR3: CASSPGQEQYF
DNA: TGTGCCAGCAGTCCGGGACAAGAGCAGTACTTC

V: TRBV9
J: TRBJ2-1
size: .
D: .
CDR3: CASSRGRWSNEQFF
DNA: TGTGCCAGCAGCCGGGGTCGCTGGTCCAATGAGCAGTTCTTC

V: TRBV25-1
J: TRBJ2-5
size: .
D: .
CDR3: CASGGGLTETQYF
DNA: TGTGCCAGCGGAGGAGGGCTGACAGAGACCCAGTACTTC

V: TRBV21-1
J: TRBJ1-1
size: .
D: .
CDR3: CASSFLFTEAFF
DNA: TGTGCCAGCAGCTTCCTGTTCACTGAAGCTTTCTTT

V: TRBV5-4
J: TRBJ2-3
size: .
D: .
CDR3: CASSSQQDPGTDTQYF
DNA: TGTGCCAGCAGCTCTCAACAGGATCCCGGCACAGATACGCAGTATTTT

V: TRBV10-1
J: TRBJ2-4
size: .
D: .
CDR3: CARKWGLSLAKNIQYF
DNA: TGCGCCAGGAAGTGGGGACTTTCGTTAGCCAAAAACATTCAGTACTTC

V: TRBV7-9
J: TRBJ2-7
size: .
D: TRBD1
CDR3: CSSTYRDSSYEQYF
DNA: TGTTCCAGCACCTACAGGGACAGCTCCTACGAGCAGTACTTC

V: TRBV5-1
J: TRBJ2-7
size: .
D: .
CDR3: CASSLEVLGEQYF
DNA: TGCGCCAGCAGCTTGGAAGTCCTCGGCGAGCAGTACTTC

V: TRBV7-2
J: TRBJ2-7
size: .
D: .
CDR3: CASSPGGLASSYEQYF
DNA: TGTGCCAGCAGCCCCGGTGGTCTAGCGAGCTCCTACGAGCAGTACTTC

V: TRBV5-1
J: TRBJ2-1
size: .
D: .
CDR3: CASSETRLHNEQFF
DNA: TGCGCCAGCAGCGAGACTAGGCTCCACAATGAGCAGTTCTTC

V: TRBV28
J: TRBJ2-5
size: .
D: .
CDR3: CASSLGPNQETQYF
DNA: TGTGCCAGCAGTTTGGGGCCGAACCAAGAGACCCAGTACTTC